The TCR beta chain under discussion was sequenced for a study of OX40 agonist ivuxolimab in advanced cancers. Notes on this clone: The antigen is not known.

Using immunoSEQ multiplex PCR, the repertoire was profiled, and TCRdb retains in-frame clones only, with some absent. The repertoire consists of 40,000 or so clones, with around nine tenths occurring once and the leading ten covering around 0.56%. General observations from the study: Low clonal expansion, among the lowest seen, marked partial responders at 0.1-3.0 mg/kg. The study found that CD8+ T cells averaged more expanded clones than CD4+.

Patients were ineligible given autoimmune disease history or systemic immunosuppression. Trimming pared 0 bases from V and 0 bases from J, leaving 10 bases between. The CDR3 is made up of 16 amino acids. Germline V gene data show CDR1 as SGHDT and CDR2 as YYEEEE. This TCR was recovered from an adult with an advanced solid tumor such as melanoma, head and neck, liver or kidney cancer. The sample in question was CD4+ or CD8+ T cells sorted from blood, obtained in a trial of the OX40 agonist ivuxolimab. The rearrangement links TRBV5-6 to TRBJ1-3, with D maybe TRBD1 (5 bases). CDR3 protein: CASSLGGAISGNTIYF. Here the CDR3 DNA reads TGTGCCAGCAGCTTGGGAGGGGCCATCTCTGGAAACACCATATATTTT.